These T cell receptor beta chains were read from a single sample in a study of shared clonotypes between healthy human individuals. Some clones are missing from TCRdb's copy, which holds only in-frame ones; the method was immunoSEQ multiplex PCR. The data contain about 460,000 clones, 77% of them seen just once; the ten biggest clones take up around 12%. The sequenced sample was PBMCs. Receptor source: a middle-aged woman in good health. Some clones in this sample may be carry-over from other donors' samples. Each CDR3 is given with its conserved first and last residue. The D gene is left open where the match is weak. Clone size, where shown, is once, few, many, or a class for clones that have expanded.

TRBV5-6	.	.	TRBJ1-1	CASSLGRHMNTEAFF	TGTGCCAGCAGCTTAGGCCGACACATGAACACTGAAGCTTTCTTT
TRBV5-6	many	.	TRBJ2-1	CASSLRATYNEQFF	TGTGCCAGCAGCTTGCGAGCGACATACAATGAGCAGTTCTTC
TRBV4-1	many	.	TRBJ2-1	CASSQAPRVTHNEQFF	TGCGCCAGCAGCCAAGCCCCCAGGGTAACCCACAATGAGCAGTTCTTC
TRBV6-5	few	.	TRBJ1-4	CASGSEKLFF	TGTGCCAGCGGATCTGAAAAACTGTTTTTT
TRBV15	.	.	TRBJ1-1	CATSRDVKAGEAFF	TGTGCCACCAGCAGAGACGTCAAGGCCGGTGAAGCTTTCTTT
TRBV19	.	TRBD1	TRBJ2-7	CASTPGTGAFYEQYF	TGTGCCAGTACCCCCGGGACAGGGGCCTTTTACGAGCAGTACTTC
TRBV5-4	.	TRBD1	TRBJ1-2	CASSPGQVGHFVYGYTF	TGTGCCAGCAGCCCAGGACAGGTGGGCCATTTTGTTTATGGCTACACCTTC
TRBV28	few	TRBD1	TRBJ1-2	CASSLIEETPNRGLNYGYTF	TGTGCCAGCAGTTTAATCGAGGAGACACCGAACAGGGGACTAAACTATGGCTACACCTTC
TRBV29-1	.	TRBD1	TRBJ1-1	CSVEGQFTEAFF	TGCAGCGTTGAGGGACAGTTCACTGAAGCTTTCTTT
TRBV14	many	.	TRBJ2-1	CASSQEVWYNEQFF	TGTGCCAGCAGCCAAGAGGTTTGGTACAATGAGCAGTTCTTC
TRBV4-2	.	TRBD2	TRBJ2-7	CASSQGRGAYEQYF	TGTGCCAGCAGCCAAGGGCGGGGGGCCTACGAGCAGTACTTC
TRBV28	.	TRBD2	TRBJ2-3	CATQRGMGNTQYF	TGTGCCACCCAGCGGGGAATGGGGAATACGCAGTATTTT
TRBV5-1	.	TRBD1	TRBJ2-7	CASSDQGAEYF	TGCGCCAGCAGCGACCAGGGGGCTGAGTACTTC
TRBV9	.	.	TRBJ2-7	CASSVADRRGTYEQYF	TGTGCCAGCAGCGTAGCTGATCGCAGGGGCACCTACGAGCAGTACTTC
TRBV7-9	.	TRBD2	TRBJ2-3	CASRPATSVDTQYF	TGTGCCAGCAGGCCCGCGACTAGCGTAGATACGCAGTATTTT
TRBV7-2	.	.	TRBJ1-4	CASSPQPASNEKLFF	TGTGCCAGCAGCCCTCAGCCAGCCTCTAATGAAAAACTGTTTTTT
TRBV14	many	.	TRBJ2-4	CASSQDGFSAKNIQYF	TGTGCCAGCAGCCAAGATGGGTTTTCAGCCAAAAACATTCAGTACTTC
TRBV11-2	few	.	TRBJ2-5	CASSLKETQYF	TGTGCCAGCAGCTTGAAAGAGACCCAGTACTTC
TRBV9	.	.	TRBJ2-3	CASSGWDSTDTQYF	TGTGCCAGCAGCGGGTGGGACAGCACAGATACGCAGTATTTT
TRBV19	.	.	TRBJ1-4	CASSRQVTNEKLFF	TGTGCCAGTAGCCGACAGGTTACTAATGAAAAACTGTTTTTT
TRBV18	many	.	TRBJ2-7	CASSPPGRSYEQYF	TGTGCCAGCTCACCCCCCGGCCGATCCTACGAGCAGTACTTC
TRBV6-1	.	.	TRBJ1-1	CAAGTEPRNTEAFF	TGTGCCGCGGGAACAGAACCAAGGAACACTGAAGCTTTCTTT
TRBV12-5	.	.	TRBJ1-5	CAGDWRRSNQPQHF	TGTGCTGGGGACTGGCGGCGAAGCAATCAGCCCCAGCATTTT
TRBV7-9	.	TRBD2	TRBJ2-7	CASSSESGTRIAYEQYF	TGTGCCAGCAGCTCAGAGTCCGGGACTAGGATTGCCTACGAGCAGTACTTC
TRBV4-3	.	.	TRBJ2-2	CASSQEAGPNTGELFF	TGCGCCAGCAGCCAAGAGGCCGGCCCGAACACCGGGGAGCTGTTTTTT
TRBV6-5	.	TRBD2	TRBJ2-1	CASSSGTSDYNEQFF	TGTGCCAGCAGTTCCGGGACTAGCGACTACAATGAGCAGTTCTTC
TRBV28	.	.	TRBJ2-6	CASREAPGANVLTF	TGTGCCAGCAGGGAGGCCCCCGGGGCCAACGTCCTGACTTTC
TRBV11-2	many	.	TRBJ2-1	CASSLLGPGASDNEQFF	TGTGCCAGCAGCCTCCTCGGACCCGGGGCCTCGGACAATGAGCAGTTCTTC
TRBV2	.	.	TRBJ2-3	CASSEWQGPTDTQYF	TGTGCCAGCAGTGAGTGGCAGGGGCCCACAGATACGCAGTATTTT
TRBV9	.	.	TRBJ1-4	CASSVEIGNNEKLFF	TGTGCCAGCAGCGTAGAGATCGGGAATAATGAAAAACTGTTTTTT
TRBV6-6	.	.	TRBJ2-5	CATLVSGSRETQYF	TGTGCCACCCTCGTTAGCGGAAGCAGGGAGACCCAGTACTTC
TRBV29-1	.	.	TRBJ2-5	CSVEAGETQYF	TGCAGCGTTGAAGCGGGGGAGACCCAGTACTTC
TRBV19	.	TRBD2	TRBJ2-1	CASRHIAGGYNEQFF	TGTGCCAGTAGGCACATAGCGGGAGGATACAATGAGCAGTTCTTC
TRBV28	.	TRBD1	TRBJ2-7	CASSPTGLLSYEQYF	TGTGCCAGCAGCCCGACAGGGCTACTCTCCTACGAGCAGTACTTC
TRBV4-1	.	TRBD2	TRBJ2-1	CASSHPSGREQFF	TGCGCCAGCAGCCATCCTAGCGGGAGGGAGCAGTTCTTC
TRBV30	.	.	TRBJ2-5	CAWSQGSPPYQETQYF	TGTGCCTGGAGTCAGGGCTCCCCGCCGTACCAAGAGACCCAGTACTTC
TRBV10-3	.	.	TRBJ2-7	CAISESVALGGEQYF	TGTGCCATCAGTGAGTCTGTGGCCCTCGGAGGCGAGCAGTACTTC
TRBV29-1	once	.	TRBJ2-1	CSVEHGERQFF	TGCAGCGTTGAACACGGCGAGCGGCAGTTCTTC
TRBV4-3	.	.	TRBJ1-2	CASSHDGNYGYTF	TGCGCCAGCAGCCACGACGGTAACTATGGCTACACCTTC
TRBV7-8	once	.	TRBJ1-4	CASSPMGQLNEKLFF	TGTGCCAGCAGCCCAATGGGGCAACTTAATGAAAAACTGTTTTTT
TRBV30	.	.	TRBJ1-4	CAWKGVEEKLFF	TGTGCCTGGAAAGGGGTTGAGGAAAAACTGTTTTTT
TRBV28	.	.	TRBJ2-7	CASSEVGSRSYEQYF	TGTGCCAGCAGTGAAGTCGGGAGTCGGAGCTACGAGCAGTACTTC
TRBV6-5	many	TRBD2	TRBJ2-7	CASRREGRAYEQYF	TGTGCCAGCAGACGGGAGGGGAGGGCCTACGAGCAGTACTTC
TRBV30	.	TRBD1	TRBJ2-5	CAWSAGTGVETQYF	TGTGCCTGGAGTGCCGGGACAGGGGTCGAGACCCAGTACTTC